This TCR beta chain was sequenced for a study of blood T cell repertoires in COVID-19. About the study: T cells, B-cell-depleted T cells, or PBMCs provided the cDNA or gDNA that served as material.

The V and J ends lost 1 base and 6 bases respectively, with 24 bases between them. The CDR3 extends over 18 amino acids. CDR1 SGHNT and CDR2 YENEEA come from the germline V gene. As handled by the study authors: Amplification from reference gene primers served as the basis for estimated nucleated cell counts. The table came from immunoSEQ multiplex PCR; TCRdb's copy has only in-frame clones and leaves some out. That table gives V, J and clone size, and the DNA gave D and trimming. Here the sample spans approximately 150,000 clones, 80% being singletons. V gene TRBV11-3 combines with J gene TRBJ1-2; a possible D gene is TRBD1 (6 bases). The receptor's source is a woman in her 50s with acute or convalescent COVID-19. Sequenced: peripheral blood. The DNA for the CDR3 is TGTGCCAGCAGCTTAGTCGCGGGGGGCCAGGGGCGTAAAAATGGCTACACCTTC. Its protein is CASSLVAGGQGRKNGYTF. Combining the CDR3 with reference TRBV11-3 and TRBJ1-2 gives the whole variable domain EAGVVQSPRYKIIEKKQPVAFWCNPISGHNTLYWYLQNLGQGPELLIRYENEEAVDDSQLPKDRFSAERLKGVDSTLKIQPAELGDSAVYLCASSLVAGGQGRKNGYTFGSGTRLTVV.